The text below deals with one T cell receptor (beta chain). The target antigen is unknown. These data are taken from a study of CD4 T cells in relation to SARS-CoV-2 and coronaviruses. The unexposed donors gave CD4+ T cells in 2011-2018, prior to COVID-19. After less than 11 days of culture, CD4+ T cells were isolated. Cells permitting, SARS-CoV-2 S/N and four cold-coronavirus spikes were tested on unexposed-donor CD4+ T cells. The repertoire was sequenced with immunoSEQ multiplex PCR; TCRdb's copy has only in-frame clones and lacks some. Of 28,000 or so clones listed, about 76% are singletons. CDR1 and CDR2 from the germline V gene are SGHRS and YFSETQ. The CDR3 runs 16 residues. The ends lost 4 bases at V and 3 bases at J; junction bases unmatched: 12.

The chain has TRBV5-1 and TRBJ2-7; 8 bases fit TRBD2. Sample: CD4+ T cells from PBMCs, cultured in vitro. The receptor comes from a human donor in good health. The CDR3 spells CASSETGGSTVYEQYF. DNA for the CDR3: TGCGCCAGCAGCGAGACGGGGGGGTCGACCGTCTACGAGCAGTACTTC.